Only a few counts were recorded for the clone carrying this TCR beta chain. The record originates from a study of response to subunit inactivated influenza vaccine. Germline values: CDR1 DFQATT, CDR2 SNEGSKA (reference sequence). The CDR3 runs to 17 residues. The germline V and J ends were trimmed by 3 bases and 5 bases, with 26 bases remaining between them. TCRdb used MiXCR to reprocess the RT-PCR reads, holding one entry per CDR3 protein. The profile shows a few hundred thousand distinct CDR3 sequences, approximately 20% of them singletons. The sample here was PBMCs from blood, taken approximately 22 months after vaccination. The chain couples TRBV20-1 to TRBJ2-7; no reliable D call. The receptor was isolated from a man aged 50 to 69 who received an inactivated influenza vaccine. The CDR3 DNA reads as TGCAGTGCTAGTAGGCTAGGTTGGACGGCCAAAGAGGACGAGCAGTACTTC. As protein: CSASRLGWTAKEDEQYF.